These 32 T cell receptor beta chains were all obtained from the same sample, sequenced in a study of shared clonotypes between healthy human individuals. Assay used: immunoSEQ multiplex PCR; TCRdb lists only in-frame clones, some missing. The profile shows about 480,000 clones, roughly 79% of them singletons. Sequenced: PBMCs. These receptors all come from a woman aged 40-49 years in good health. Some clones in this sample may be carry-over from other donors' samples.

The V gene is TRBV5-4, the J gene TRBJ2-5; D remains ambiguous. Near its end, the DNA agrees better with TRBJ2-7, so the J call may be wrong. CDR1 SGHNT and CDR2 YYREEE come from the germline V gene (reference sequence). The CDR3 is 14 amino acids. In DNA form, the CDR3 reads TGTGCCAGCAGCTTGGGCTCGGATGCCTACGAGCAGTACTTC. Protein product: CASSLGSDAYEQYF.

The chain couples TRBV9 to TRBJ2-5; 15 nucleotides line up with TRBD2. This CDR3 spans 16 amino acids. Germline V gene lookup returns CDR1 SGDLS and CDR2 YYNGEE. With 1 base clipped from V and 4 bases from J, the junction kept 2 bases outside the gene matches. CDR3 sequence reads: CASSVTGLAGGETQYF. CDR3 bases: TGTGCCAGCAGCGTAACGGGACTAGCGGGAGGAGAGACCCAGTACTTC.

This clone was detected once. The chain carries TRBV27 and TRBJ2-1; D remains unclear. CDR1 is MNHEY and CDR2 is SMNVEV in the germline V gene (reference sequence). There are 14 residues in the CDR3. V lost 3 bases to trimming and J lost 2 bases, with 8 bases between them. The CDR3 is CASSLNGPYNEQFF. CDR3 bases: TGTGCCAGCAGTTTGAACGGTCCCTACAATGAGCAGTTCTTC.

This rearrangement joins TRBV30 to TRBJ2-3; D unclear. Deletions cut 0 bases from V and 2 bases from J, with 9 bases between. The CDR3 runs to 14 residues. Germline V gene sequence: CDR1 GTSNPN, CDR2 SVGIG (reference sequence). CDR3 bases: TGTGCCTGGAGTGTATCGGCCCCCACAGATACGCAGTATTTT. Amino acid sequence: CAWSVSAPTDTQYF. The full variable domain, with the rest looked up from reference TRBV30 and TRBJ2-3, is SQTIHQWPATLVQPVGSPLSLECTVEGTSNPNLYWYRQAAGRGLQLLFYSVGIGQISSEVPQNLSASRPQDRQFILSSKKLLLSDSGFYLCAWSVSAPTDTQYFGPGTRLTVL.

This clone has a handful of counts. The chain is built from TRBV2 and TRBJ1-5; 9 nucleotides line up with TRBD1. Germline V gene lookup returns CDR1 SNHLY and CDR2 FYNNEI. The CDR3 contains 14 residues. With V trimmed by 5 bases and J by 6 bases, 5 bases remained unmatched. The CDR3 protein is CASSQTTGGQPQHF. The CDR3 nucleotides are TGTGCCAGCAGTCAGACGACAGGGGGTCAGCCCCAGCATTTT.

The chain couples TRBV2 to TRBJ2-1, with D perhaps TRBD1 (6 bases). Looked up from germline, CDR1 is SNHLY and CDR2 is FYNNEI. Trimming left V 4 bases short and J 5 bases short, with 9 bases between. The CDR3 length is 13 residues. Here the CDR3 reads CASSGPGDNEQFF. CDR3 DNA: TGTGCCAGCAGTGGACCAGGGGACAATGAGCAGTTCTTC.

The CDR3 here is CAWSLGTRADTQYF. DNA for the CDR3: TGTGCCTGGAGTCTTGGGACTAGGGCAGATACGCAGTATTTT. The chain links TRBV30 to TRBJ2-3; 8 bases agree with TRBD2. Germline V gene lookup returns CDR1 GTSNPN and CDR2 SVGIG (reference sequence). J gave up 4 bases and V 2 bases, and 5 bases lay outside the gene matches. The CDR3 sequence is 14 residues long. The full variable domain, its missing parts supplied by reference TRBV30 and TRBJ2-3, is SQTIHQWPATLVQPVGSPLSLECTVEGTSNPNLYWYRQAAGRGLQLLFYSVGIGQISSEVPQNLSASRPQDRQFILSSKKLLLSDSGFYLCAWSLGTRADTQYFGPGTRLTVL.

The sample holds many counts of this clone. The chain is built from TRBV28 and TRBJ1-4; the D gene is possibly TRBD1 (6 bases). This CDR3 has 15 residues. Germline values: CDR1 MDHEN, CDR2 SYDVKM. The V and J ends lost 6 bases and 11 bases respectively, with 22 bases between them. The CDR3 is CASSSRGGEVSKLFF. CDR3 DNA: TGTGCCAGCAGCAGCCGGGGGGGCGAAGTCTCGAAACTGTTTTTT. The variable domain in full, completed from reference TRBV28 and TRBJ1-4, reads DVKVTQSSRYLVKRTGEKVFLECVQDMDHENMFWYRQDPGLGLRLIYFSYDVKMKEKGDIPEGYSVSREKKERFSLILESASTNQTSMYLCASSSRGGEVSKLFFGSGTQLSVL.

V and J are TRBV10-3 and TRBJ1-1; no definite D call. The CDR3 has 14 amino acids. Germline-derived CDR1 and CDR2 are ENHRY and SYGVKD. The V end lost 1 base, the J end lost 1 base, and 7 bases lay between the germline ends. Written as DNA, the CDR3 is TGTGCCATCAGTGAGTGGGAGAAGAACACTGAAGCTTTCTTT. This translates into CAISEWEKNTEAFF.

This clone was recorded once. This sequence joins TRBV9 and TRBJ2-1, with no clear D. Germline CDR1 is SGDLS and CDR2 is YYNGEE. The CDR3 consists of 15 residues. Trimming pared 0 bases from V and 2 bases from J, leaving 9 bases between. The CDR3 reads CASSVEPGAYNEQFF. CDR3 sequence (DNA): TGTGCCAGCAGCGTAGAACCTGGGGCCTACAATGAGCAGTTCTTC.

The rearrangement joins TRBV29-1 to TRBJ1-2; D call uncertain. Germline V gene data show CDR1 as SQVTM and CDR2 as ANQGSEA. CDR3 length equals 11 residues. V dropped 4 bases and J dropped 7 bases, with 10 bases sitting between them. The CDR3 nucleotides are TGCAGCGTTGGAGGGTCCGGTGGCTACACCTTC. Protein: CSVGGSGGYTF.

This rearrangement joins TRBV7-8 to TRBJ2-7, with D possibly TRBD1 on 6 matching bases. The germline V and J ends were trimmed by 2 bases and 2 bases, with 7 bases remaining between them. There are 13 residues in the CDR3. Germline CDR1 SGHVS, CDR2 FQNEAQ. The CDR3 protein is CASSLRTAYEQYF. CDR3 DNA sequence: TGTGCCAGCAGCTTAAGGACAGCCTACGAGCAGTACTTC.

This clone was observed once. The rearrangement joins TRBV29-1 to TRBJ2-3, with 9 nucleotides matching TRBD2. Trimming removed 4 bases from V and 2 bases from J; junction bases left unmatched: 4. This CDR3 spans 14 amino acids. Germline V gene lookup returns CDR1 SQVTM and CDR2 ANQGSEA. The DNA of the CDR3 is TGCAGCGTTGCCTCTAGCGGGAACACAGATACGCAGTATTTT. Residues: CSVASSGNTDTQYF.

The CDR3 loop reads CASSLRPGTGFYGYTF. The DNA for the CDR3 is TGTGCCAGCAGTTTACGTCCCGGGACAGGTTTCTATGGCTACACCTTC. V gene TRBV27 combines with J gene TRBJ1-2; 8 positions agree with TRBD1. Germline V gene lookup returns CDR1 MNHEY and CDR2 SMNVEV (reference sequence). Trimming cost V 2 bases and J 4 bases; bases outside gene matches: 9. This CDR3 spans 16 amino acids.

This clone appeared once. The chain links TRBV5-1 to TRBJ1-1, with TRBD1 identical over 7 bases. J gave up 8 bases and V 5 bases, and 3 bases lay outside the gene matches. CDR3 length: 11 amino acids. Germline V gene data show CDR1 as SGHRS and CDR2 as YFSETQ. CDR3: CASRRQGEAFF. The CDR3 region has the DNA TGCGCCAGCAGAAGACAGGGAGAAGCTTTCTTT. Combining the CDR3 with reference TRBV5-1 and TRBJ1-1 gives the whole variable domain KAGVTQTPRYLIKTRGQQVTLSCSPISGHRSVSWYQQTPGQGLQFLFEYFSETQRNKGNFPGRFSGRQFSNSRSEMNVSTLELGDSALYLCASRRQGEAFFGQGTRLTVV.

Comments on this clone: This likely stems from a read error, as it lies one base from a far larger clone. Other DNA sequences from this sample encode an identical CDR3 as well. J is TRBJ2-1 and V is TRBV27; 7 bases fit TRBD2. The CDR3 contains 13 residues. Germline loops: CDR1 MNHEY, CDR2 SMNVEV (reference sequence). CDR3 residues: CASSSQGGSQWFF. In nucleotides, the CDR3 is TGTGCCAGTAGTTCCCAGGGCGGGAGTCAGTGGTTCTTC.

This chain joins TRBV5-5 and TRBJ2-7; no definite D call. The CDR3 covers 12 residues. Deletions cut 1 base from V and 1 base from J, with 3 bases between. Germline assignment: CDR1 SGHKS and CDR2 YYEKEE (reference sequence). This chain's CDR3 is CASSLRSYEQYF. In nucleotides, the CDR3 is TGTGCCAGCAGCTTGAGATCCTACGAGCAGTACTTC.

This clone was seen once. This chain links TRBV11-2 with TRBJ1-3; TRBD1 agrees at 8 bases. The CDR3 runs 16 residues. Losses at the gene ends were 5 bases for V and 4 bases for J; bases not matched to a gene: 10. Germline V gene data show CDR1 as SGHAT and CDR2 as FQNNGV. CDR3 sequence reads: CASSPAGTGSGNTIYF. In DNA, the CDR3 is TGTGCCAGCAGCCCCGCCGGGACAGGCTCCGGAAACACCATATATTTT.

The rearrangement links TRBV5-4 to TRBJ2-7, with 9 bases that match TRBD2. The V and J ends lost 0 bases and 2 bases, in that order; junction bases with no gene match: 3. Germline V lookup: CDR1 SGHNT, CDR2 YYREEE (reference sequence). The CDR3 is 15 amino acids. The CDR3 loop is CASSLGVAGAYEQYF. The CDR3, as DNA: TGTGCCAGCAGCTTGGGGGTAGCGGGGGCCTACGAGCAGTACTTC.

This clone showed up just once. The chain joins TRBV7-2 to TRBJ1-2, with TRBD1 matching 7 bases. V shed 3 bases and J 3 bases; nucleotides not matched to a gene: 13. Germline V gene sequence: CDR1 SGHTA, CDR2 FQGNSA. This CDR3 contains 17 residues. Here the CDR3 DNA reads TGTGCCAGCAGCTTTGAAACAGGGGTGGGAGTAGACTATGGCTACACCTTC. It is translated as CASSFETGVGVDYGYTF.

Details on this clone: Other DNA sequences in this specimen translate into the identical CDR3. CDR3 region: CASSDSETGELFF. DNA for the CDR3: TGTGCCAGCAGTGACTCAGAAACCGGGGAGCTGTTTTTT. J is TRBJ2-2 and V is TRBV6-4; no clear D. The CDR3 spans 13 residues. Between the trimmed V and J ends, which lost 0 bases and 5 bases, there was a span of 4 bases. Germline values: CDR1 MRHNA, CDR2 SNTAGT.

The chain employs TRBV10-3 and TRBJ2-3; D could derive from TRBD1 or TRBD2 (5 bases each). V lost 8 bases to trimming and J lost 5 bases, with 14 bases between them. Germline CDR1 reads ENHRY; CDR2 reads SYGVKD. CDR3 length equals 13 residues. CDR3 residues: CAIGTDLRDTQYF. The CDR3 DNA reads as TGTGCCATCGGGACGGACCTTCGAGATACGCAGTATTTT.

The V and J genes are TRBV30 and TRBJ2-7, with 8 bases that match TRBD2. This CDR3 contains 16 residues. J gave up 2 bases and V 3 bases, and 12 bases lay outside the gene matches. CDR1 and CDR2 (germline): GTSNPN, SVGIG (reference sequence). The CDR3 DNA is TGTGCCTGGAGCCCATTTTTGGCGGGAGGTCCCTACGAGCAGTACTTC. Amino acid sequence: CAWSPFLAGGPYEQYF. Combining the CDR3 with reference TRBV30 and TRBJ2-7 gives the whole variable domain SQTIHQWPATLVQPVGSPLSLECTVEGTSNPNLYWYRQAAGRGLQLLFYSVGIGQISSEVPQNLSASRPQDRQFILSSKKLLLSDSGFYLCAWSPFLAGGPYEQYFGPGTRLTVT.

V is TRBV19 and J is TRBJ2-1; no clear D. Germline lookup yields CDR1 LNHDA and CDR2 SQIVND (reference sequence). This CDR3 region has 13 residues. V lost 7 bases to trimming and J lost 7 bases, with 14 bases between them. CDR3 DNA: TGTGCCAGTATTCCCTTAGGCAGTAATGAGCAGTTCTTC. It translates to CASIPLGSNEQFF. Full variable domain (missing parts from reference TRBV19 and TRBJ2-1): DGGITQSPKYLFRKEGQNVTLSCEQNLNHDAMYWYRQDPGQGLRLIYYSQIVNDFQKGDIAEGYSVSREKKESFPLTVTSAQKNPTAFYLCASIPLGSNEQFFGPGTRLTVL.

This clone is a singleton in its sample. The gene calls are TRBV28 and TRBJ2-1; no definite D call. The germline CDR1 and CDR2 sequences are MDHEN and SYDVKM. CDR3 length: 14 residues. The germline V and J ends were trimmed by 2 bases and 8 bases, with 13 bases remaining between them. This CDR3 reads CASSLPFRIDEQFF. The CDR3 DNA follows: TGTGCCAGCAGTTTACCCTTCAGAATCGATGAGCAGTTCTTC.

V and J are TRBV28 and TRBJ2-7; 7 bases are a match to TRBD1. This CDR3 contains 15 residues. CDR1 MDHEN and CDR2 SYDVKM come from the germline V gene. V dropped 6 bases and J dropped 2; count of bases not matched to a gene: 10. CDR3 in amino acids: CASSRLGQGAYEQYF. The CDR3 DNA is TGTGCCAGCAGCCGGCTTGGGCAGGGGGCCTACGAGCAGTACTTC. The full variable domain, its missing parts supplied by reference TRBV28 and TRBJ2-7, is DVKVTQSSRYLVKRTGEKVFLECVQDMDHENMFWYRQDPGLGLRLIYFSYDVKMKEKGDIPEGYSVSREKKERFSLILESASTNQTSMYLCASSRLGQGAYEQYFGPGTRLTVT.

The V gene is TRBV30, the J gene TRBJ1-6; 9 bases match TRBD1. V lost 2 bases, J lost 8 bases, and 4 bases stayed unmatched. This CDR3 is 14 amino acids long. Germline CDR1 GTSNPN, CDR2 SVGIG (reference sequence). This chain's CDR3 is CAWSQDRGHSPLHF. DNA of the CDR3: TGTGCCTGGAGTCAGGACAGGGGTCATTCACCCCTCCACTTT.

CDR3 loop: CATSSNPREQYF. DNA for the CDR3: TGTGCCACCAGCAGTAATCCGCGGGAGCAGTACTTC. The chain couples TRBV15 to TRBJ2-7; D call uncertain. The germline V and J ends were trimmed by 3 bases and 7 bases, with 10 bases remaining between them. CDR1 is LNHNV, CDR2 YYDKDF, per germline (reference sequence). CDR3 length equals 12 residues.

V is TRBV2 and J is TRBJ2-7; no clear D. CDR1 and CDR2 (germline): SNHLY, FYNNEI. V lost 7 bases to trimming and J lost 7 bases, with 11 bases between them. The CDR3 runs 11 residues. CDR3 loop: CASTRMGEQYF. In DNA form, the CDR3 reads TGTGCCAGCACCCGGATGGGTGAGCAGTACTTC.

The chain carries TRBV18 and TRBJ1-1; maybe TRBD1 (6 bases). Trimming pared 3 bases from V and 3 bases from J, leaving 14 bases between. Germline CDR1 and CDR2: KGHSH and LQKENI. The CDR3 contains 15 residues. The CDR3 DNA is TGTGCCAGCTCACCCCGGCAGGGGCTCGACACTGAAGCTTTCTTT. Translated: CASSPRQGLDTEAFF.

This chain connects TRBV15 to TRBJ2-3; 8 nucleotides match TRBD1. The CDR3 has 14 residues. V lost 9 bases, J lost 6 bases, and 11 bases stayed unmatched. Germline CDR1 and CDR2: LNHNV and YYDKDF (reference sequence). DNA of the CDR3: TGTGCCACTACCGGGACAGGACGAAGGGATACGCAGTATTTT. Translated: CATTGTGRRDTQYF.

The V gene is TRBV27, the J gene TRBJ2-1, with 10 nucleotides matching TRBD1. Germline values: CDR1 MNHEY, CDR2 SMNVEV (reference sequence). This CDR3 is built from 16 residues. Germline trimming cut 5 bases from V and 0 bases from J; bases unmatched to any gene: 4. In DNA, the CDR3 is TGTGCCAGCAGTGCCCGGGACAGGGGCTCCTACAATGAGCAGTTCTTC. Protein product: CASSARDRGSYNEQFF.